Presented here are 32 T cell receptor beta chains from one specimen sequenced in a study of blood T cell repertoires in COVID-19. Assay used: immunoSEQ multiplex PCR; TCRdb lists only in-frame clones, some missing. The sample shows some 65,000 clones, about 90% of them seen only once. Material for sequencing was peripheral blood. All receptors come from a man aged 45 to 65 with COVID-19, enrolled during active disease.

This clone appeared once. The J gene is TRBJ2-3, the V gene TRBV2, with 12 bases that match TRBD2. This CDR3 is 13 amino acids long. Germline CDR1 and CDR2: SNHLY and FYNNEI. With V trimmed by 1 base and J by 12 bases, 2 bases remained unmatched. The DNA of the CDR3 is TGTGCCAGCAGTGAAGGACTAGCGGGAGCACAGTATTTT. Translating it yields CASSEGLAGAQYF.

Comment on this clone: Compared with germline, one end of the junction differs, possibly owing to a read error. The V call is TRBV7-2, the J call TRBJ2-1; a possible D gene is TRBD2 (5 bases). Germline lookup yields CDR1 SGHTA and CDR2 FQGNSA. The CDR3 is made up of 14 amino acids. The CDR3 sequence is CASSPFRGYTEQFF. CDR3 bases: TGTGCCAGCAGCCCGTTTAGAGGGTACACTGAGCAGTTCTTC.

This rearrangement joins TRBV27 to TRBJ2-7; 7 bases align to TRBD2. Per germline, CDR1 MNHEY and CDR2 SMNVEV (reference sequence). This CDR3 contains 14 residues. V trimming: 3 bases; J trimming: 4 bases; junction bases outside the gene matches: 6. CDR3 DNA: TGTGCCAGCAGTTTGGGCGGGAGAGCTTACGAGCAGTACTTC. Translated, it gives CASSLGGRAYEQYF.

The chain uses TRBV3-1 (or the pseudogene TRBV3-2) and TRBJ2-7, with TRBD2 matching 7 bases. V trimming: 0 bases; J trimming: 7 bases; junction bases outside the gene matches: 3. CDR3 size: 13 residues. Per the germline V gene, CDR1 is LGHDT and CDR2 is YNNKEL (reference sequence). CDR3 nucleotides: TGTGCCAGCAGCCAAGATTGGGGGGGAGAGCAGTACTTC. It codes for CASSQDWGGEQYF.

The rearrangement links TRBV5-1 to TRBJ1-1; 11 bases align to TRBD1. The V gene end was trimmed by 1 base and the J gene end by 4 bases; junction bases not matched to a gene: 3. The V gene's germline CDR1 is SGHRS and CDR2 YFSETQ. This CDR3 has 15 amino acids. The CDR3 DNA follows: TGCGCCAGCAGCTTGATGGGACAGGGGGGCACTGAAGCTTTCTTT. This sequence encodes CASSLMGQGGTEAFF.

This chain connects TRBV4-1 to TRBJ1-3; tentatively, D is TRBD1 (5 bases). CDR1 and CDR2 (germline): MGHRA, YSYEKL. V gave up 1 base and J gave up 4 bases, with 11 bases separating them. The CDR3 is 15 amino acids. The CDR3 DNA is TGCGCCAGCAGCCAAGGGACATCCTCGGGAAACACCATATATTTT. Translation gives CASSQGTSSGNTIYF.

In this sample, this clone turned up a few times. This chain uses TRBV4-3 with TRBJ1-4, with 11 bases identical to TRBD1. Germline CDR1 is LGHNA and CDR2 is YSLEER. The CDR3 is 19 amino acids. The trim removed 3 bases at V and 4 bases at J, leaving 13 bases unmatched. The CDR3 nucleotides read TGCGCCAGCAGCCACGTCCCCCCGGGACAGGGGGGACATAATGAAAAACTGTTTTTT. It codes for CASSHVPPGQGGHNEKLFF.

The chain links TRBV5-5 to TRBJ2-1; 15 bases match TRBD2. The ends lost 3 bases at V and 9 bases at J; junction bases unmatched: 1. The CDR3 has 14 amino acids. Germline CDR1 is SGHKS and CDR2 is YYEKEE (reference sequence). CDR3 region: CASSSGLAGGEQFF. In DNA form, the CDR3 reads TGTGCCAGCAGCTCGGGACTAGCGGGGGGTGAGCAGTTCTTC.

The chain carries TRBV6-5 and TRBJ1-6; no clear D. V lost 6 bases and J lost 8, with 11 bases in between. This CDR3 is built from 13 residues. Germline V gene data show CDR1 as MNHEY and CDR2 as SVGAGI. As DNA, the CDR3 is TGTGCCAGCAGACGAGTTACCTATTCACCCCTCCACTTT. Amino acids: CASRRVTYSPLHF.

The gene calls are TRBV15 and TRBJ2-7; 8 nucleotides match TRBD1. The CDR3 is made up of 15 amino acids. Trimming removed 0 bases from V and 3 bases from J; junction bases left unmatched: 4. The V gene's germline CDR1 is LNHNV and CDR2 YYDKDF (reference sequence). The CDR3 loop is CATSREGTGHYEQYF. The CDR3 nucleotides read TGTGCCACCAGCAGAGAGGGGACAGGCCACTACGAGCAGTACTTC.

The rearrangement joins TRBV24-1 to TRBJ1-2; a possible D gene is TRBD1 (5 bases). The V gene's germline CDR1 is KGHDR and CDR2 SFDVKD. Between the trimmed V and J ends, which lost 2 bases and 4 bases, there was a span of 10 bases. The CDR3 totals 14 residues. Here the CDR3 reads CATSDSDNPYGYTF. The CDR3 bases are TGTGCCACCAGTGATTCGGACAACCCCTATGGCTACACCTTC.

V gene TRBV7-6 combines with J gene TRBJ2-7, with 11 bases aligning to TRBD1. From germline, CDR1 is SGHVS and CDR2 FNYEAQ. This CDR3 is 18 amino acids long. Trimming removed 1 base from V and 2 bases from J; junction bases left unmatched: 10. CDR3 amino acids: CASSLVPPGQGETYEQYF. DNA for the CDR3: TGTGCCAGCAGCTTAGTACCCCCGGGACAGGGGGAAACCTACGAGCAGTACTTC. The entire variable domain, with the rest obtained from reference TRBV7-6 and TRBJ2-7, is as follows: GAGVSQSPRYKVTKRGQDVALRCDPISGHVSLYWYRQALGQGPEFLTYFNYEAQQDKSGLPNDRFSAERPEGSISTLTIQRTEQRDSAMYRCASSLVPPGQGETYEQYFGPGTRLTVT.

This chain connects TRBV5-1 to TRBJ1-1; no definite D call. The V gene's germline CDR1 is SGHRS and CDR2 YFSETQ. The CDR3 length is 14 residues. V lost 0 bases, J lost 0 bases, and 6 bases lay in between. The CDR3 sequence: CASSLVQMNTEAFF. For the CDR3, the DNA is TGCGCCAGCAGCTTGGTGCAGATGAACACTGAAGCTTTCTTT.

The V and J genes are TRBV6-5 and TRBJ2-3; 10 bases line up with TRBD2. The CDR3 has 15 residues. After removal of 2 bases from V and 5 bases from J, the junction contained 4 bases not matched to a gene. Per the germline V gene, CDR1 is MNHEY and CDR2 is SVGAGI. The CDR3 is CASSYQLAGKDTQYF. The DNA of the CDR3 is TGTGCCAGCAGTTACCAACTAGCGGGGAAAGATACGCAGTATTTT.

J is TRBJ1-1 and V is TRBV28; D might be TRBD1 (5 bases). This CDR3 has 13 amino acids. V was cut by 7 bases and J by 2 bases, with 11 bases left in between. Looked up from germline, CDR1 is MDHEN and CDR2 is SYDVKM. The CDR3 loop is CASIRQTNTEAFF. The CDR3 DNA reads TGTGCCAGCATTAGACAGACCAACACTGAAGCTTTCTTT.

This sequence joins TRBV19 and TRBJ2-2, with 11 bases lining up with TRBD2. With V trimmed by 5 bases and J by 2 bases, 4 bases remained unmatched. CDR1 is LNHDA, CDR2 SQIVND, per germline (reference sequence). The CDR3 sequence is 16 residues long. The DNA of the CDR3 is TGTGCCAGTAGTCTAGGACTAGCGGGTAACACCGGGGAGCTGTTTTTT. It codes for CASSLGLAGNTGELFF.

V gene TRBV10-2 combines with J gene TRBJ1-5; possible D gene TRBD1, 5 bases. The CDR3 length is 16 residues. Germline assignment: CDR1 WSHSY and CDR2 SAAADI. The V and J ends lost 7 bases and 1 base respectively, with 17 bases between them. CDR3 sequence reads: CASKSSGKWSNQPQHF. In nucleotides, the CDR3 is TGCGCCAGCAAATCGTCAGGGAAGTGGAGCAATCAGCCCCAGCATTTT.

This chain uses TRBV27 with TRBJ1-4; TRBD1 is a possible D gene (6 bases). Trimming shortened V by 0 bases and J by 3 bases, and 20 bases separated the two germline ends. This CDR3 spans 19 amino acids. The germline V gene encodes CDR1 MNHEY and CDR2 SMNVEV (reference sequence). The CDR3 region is CASSLSSGSTGVANEKLFF. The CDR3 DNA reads TGTGCCAGCAGTTTATCATCTGGGTCGACAGGAGTGGCTAATGAAAAACTGTTTTTT. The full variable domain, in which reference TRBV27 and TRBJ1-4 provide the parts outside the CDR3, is EAQVTQNPRYLITVTGKKLTVTCSQNMNHEYMSWYRQDPGLGLRQIYYSMNVEVTDKGDVPEGYKVSRKEKRNFPLILESPSPNQTSLYFCASSLSSGSTGVANEKLFFGSGTQLSVL.

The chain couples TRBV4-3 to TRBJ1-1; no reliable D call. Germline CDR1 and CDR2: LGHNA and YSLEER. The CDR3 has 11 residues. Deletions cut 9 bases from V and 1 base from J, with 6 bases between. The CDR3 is CARLPNTEAFF. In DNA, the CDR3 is TGCGCCAGACTCCCGAACACTGAAGCTTTCTTT.

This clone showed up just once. CDR3 loop: CASSLRGTSSYEQYF. CDR3 DNA: TGTGCCAGTAGTCTACGAGGGACTAGCTCCTACGAGCAGTACTTC. The V gene is TRBV19, the J gene TRBJ2-7; 8 bases map to TRBD2. With 5 bases clipped from V and 0 bases from J, the junction kept 6 bases outside the gene matches. Germline-derived CDR1 and CDR2 are LNHDA and SQIVND (reference sequence). This CDR3 spans 15 amino acids.

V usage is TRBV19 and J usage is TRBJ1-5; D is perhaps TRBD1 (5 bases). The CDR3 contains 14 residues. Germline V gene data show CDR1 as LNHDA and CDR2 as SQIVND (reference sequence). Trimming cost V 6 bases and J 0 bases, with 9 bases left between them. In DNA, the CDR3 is TGTGCCAGTAGCCCAGGGTATAGCAATCAGCCCCAGCATTTT. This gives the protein CASSPGYSNQPQHF.

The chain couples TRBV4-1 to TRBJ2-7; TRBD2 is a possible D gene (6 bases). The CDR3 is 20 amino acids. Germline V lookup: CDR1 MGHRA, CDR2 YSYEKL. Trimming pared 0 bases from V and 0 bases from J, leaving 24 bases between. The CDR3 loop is CASSQDSGGSGDPSSYEQYF. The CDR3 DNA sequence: TGCGCCAGCAGCCAAGATAGTGGTGGGTCGGGGGACCCCAGCTCCTACGAGCAGTACTTC.

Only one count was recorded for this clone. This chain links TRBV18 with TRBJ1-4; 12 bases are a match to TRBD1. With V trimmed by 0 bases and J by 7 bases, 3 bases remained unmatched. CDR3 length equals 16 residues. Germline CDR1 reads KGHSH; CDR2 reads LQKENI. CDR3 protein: CASSPPGDRGREKLFF. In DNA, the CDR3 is TGTGCCAGCTCACCACCGGGGGACAGGGGGCGTGAAAAACTGTTTTTT. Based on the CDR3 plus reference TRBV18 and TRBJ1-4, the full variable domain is NAGVMQNPRHLVRRRGQEARLRCSPMKGHSHVYWYRQLPEEGLKFMVYLQKENIIDESGMPKERFSAEFPKEGPSILRIQQVVRGDSAAYFCASSPPGDRGREKLFFGSGTQLSVL.

The CDR3, as DNA: TGTGCCAGCAGTTCCAGAGGGGAGCTGTTTTTT. Its translation: CASSSRGELFF. The V call is TRBV6-5, the J call TRBJ2-2; D uncertain. The CDR3 loop spans 11 amino acids. Between the trimmed V and J ends, which lost 4 bases and 8 bases, there was a span of 5 bases. Germline assignment: CDR1 MNHEY and CDR2 SVGAGI.

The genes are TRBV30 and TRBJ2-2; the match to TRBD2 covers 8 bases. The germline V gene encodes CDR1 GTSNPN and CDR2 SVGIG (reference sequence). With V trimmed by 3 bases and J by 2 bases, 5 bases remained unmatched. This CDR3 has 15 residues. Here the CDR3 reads CAWRGGRKNTGELFF. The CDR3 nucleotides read TGTGCCTGGAGAGGCGGGAGGAAAAACACCGGGGAGCTGTTTTTT.

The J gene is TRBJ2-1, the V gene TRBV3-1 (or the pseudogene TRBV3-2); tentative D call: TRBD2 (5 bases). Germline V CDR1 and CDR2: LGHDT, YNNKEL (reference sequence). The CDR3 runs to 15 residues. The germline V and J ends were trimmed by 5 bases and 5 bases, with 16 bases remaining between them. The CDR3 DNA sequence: TGTGCCAGCAGCGCGAGGGCGCGGCTAAACAATGAGCAGTTCTTC. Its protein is CASSARARLNNEQFF.

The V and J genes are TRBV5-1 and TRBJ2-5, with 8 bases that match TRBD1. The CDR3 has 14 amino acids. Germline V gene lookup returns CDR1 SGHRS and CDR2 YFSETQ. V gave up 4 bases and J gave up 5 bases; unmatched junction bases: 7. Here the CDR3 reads CASSAGQGVETQYF. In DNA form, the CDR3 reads TGCGCCAGCAGCGCTGGACAGGGAGTGGAGACCCAGTACTTC.

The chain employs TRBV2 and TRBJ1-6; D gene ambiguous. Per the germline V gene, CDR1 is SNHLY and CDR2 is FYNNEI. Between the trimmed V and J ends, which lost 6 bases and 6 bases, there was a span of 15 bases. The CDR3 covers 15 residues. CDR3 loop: CASSAGSFGNSPLHF. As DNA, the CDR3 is TGTGCCAGCAGCGCCGGGAGTTTCGGTAATTCACCCCTCCACTTT.

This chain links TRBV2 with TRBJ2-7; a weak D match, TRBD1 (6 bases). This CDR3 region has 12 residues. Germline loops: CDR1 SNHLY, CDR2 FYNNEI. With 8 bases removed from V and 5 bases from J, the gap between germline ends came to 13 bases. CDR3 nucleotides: TGTGCCAGCTGGGGGCAGGGGAACGAGCAGTACTTC. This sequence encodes CASWGQGNEQYF.

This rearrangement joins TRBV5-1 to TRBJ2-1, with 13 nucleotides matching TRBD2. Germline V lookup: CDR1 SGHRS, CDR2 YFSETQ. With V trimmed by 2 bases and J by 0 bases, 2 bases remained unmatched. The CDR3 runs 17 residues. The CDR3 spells CASSFGLAGDSYNEQFF. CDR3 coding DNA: TGCGCCAGCAGCTTCGGACTAGCGGGGGACTCCTACAATGAGCAGTTCTTC.

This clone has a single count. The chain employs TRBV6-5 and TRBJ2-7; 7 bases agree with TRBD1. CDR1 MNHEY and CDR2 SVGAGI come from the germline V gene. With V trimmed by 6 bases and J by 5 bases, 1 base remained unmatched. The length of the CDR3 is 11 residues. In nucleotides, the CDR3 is TGTGCCAGCAGGACAGGGAACGAGCAGTACTTC. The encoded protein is CASRTGNEQYF.

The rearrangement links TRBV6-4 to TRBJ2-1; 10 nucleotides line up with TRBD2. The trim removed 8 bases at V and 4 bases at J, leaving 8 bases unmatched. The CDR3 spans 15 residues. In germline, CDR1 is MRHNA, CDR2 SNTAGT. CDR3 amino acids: CASAAGLAPYNEQFF. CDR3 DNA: TGTGCCAGCGCCGCGGGACTAGCGCCATACAATGAGCAGTTCTTC.